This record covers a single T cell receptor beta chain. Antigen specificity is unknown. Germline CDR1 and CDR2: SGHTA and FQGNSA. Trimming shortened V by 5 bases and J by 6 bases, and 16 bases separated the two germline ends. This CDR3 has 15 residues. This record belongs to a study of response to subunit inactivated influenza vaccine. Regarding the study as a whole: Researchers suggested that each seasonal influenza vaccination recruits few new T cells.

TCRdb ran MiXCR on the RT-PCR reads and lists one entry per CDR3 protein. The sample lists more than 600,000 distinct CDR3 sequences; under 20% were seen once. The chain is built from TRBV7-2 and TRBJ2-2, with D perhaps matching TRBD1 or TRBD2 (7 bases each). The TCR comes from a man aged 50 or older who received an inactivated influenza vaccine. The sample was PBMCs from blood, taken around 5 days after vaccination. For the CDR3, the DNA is TGTGCCAGCAGCCCCTGGGACAGCGGGGCCGGGGAGCTGTTTTTT. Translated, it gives CASSPWDSGAGELFF.